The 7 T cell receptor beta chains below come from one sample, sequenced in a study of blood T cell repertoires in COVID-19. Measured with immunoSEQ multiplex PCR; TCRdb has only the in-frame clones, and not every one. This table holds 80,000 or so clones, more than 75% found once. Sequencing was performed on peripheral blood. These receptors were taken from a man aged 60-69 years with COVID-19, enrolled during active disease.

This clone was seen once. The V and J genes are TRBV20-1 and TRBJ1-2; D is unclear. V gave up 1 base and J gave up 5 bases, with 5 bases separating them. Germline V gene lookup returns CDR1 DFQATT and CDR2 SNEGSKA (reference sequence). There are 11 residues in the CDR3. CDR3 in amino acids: CSARVQYGYTF. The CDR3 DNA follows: TGCAGTGCTAGAGTACAGTATGGCTACACCTTC.

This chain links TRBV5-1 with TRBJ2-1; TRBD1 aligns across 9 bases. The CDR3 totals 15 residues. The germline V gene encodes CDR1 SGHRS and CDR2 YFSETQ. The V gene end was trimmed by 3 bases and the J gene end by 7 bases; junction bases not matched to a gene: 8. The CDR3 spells CASSSDGQGRNEQFF. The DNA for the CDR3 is TGCGCCAGCAGCTCAGATGGACAGGGGCGGAATGAGCAGTTCTTC.

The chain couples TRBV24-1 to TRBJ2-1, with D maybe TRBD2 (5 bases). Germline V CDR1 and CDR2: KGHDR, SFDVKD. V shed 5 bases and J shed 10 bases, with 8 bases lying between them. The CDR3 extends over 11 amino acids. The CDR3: CATSGGREQFF. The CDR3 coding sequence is TGTGCCACCAGTGGTGGGAGAGAGCAGTTCTTC.

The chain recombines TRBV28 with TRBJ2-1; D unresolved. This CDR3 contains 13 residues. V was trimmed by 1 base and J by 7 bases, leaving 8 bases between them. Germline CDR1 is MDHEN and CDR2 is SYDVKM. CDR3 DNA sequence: TGTGCCAGCAGTTTATCTCGGTTGAATGAGCAGTTCTTC. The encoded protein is CASSLSRLNEQFF.

DNA for the CDR3: TGTGCCATCAGTGAGTACAGTACCACAGATACGCAGTATTTT. Translating gives CAISEYSTTDTQYF. This chain uses TRBV10-3 with TRBJ2-3; no clear D gene. V was pared by 1 base and J by 2 bases, with 7 bases between. The length of the CDR3 is 14 residues. Germline lookup yields CDR1 ENHRY and CDR2 SYGVKD.

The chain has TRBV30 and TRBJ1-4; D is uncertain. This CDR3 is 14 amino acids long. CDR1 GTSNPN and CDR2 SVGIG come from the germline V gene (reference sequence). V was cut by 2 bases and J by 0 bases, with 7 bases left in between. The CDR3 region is CAWSPGATNEKLFF. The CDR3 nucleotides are TGTGCCTGGAGTCCCGGGGCAACTAATGAAAAACTGTTTTTT.

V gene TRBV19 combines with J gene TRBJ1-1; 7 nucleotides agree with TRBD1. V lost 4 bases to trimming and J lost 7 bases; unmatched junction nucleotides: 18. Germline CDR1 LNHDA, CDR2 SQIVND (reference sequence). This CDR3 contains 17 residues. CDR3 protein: CASSTPRTGGVEVEAFF. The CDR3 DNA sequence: TGTGCCAGTAGTACCCCAAGGACAGGCGGCGTTGAGGTTGAAGCTTTCTTT.